A selection of T cell receptor beta chains follows, all from one sample in a study of spatial heterogeneity in lung cancer. TCRdb called the 5' RACE reads again in MiXCR, with one record for every CDR3 protein. The sample lists 10,000 to 15,000 distinct CDR3 sequences, 5.5% to 8.5% occurring once. Source: lung tumor tissue, taken at surgery. Receptors originate from a female donor with early-stage non-small cell lung cancer. Each CDR3 is given with its conserved first and last residue. Fields, in order: J gene, V gene, D gene, CDR3 protein. A D gene is named only where the DNA matches it firmly.

j_gene: TRBJ1-1; v_gene: TRBV18; d_gene: -; CDR3aa: CASSKGTDYEAFF
j_gene: TRBJ2-5; v_gene: TRBV27; d_gene: TRBD1; CDR3aa: CASSLAPQGAGETQYF
j_gene: TRBJ2-1; v_gene: TRBV7-2; d_gene: TRBD2; CDR3aa: CASSLPGVAGGGEQFF
j_gene: TRBJ2-3; v_gene: TRBV6-4; d_gene: TRBD2; CDR3aa: CASSRGLAGAEDTQYF
j_gene: TRBJ2-2; v_gene: TRBV6-2/TRBV6-3; d_gene: TRBD2; CDR3aa: CASSYFPVPSGRKKNTGELFF
j_gene: TRBJ2-5; v_gene: TRBV12-3/TRBV12-4; d_gene: -; CDR3aa: CASSFSGLETQYF
j_gene: TRBJ1-1; v_gene: TRBV4-3; d_gene: TRBD1; CDR3aa: CASSQTGPTEAFF
j_gene: TRBJ1-3; v_gene: TRBV27; d_gene: -; CDR3aa: CASRGREQGFNTIYF
j_gene: TRBJ1-1; v_gene: TRBV7-8; d_gene: TRBD1; CDR3aa: CASRPTGVTEAFF
j_gene: TRBJ1-2; v_gene: TRBV6-2/TRBV6-3; d_gene: -; CDR3aa: CASSYSVYGYTF
j_gene: TRBJ2-5; v_gene: TRBV30; d_gene: -; CDR3aa: CAWSVPRQGFGETQYF
j_gene: TRBJ1-1; v_gene: TRBV28; d_gene: -; CDR3aa: CASTLWTEAFF
j_gene: TRBJ2-7; v_gene: TRBV11-2; d_gene: -; CDR3aa: CASSLLGPGEQYF
j_gene: TRBJ1-5; v_gene: TRBV12-3/TRBV12-4; d_gene: -; CDR3aa: CASSRTANQPQHF
j_gene: TRBJ2-7; v_gene: TRBV4-1; d_gene: -; CDR3aa: CASSPGAGGSYEQYF
j_gene: TRBJ2-3; v_gene: TRBV20-1; d_gene: TRBD2; CDR3aa: CSYLYERGAWDTQYF
j_gene: TRBJ2-7; v_gene: TRBV7-9; d_gene: -; CDR3aa: CASSLAGVNYEQYF
j_gene: TRBJ2-1; v_gene: TRBV20-1; d_gene: -; CDR3aa: CSAYPPTYNEQFF
j_gene: TRBJ2-6; v_gene: TRBV21-1; d_gene: -; CDR3aa: CASTPGGQYTGNVLTF
j_gene: TRBJ1-1; v_gene: TRBV20-1; d_gene: -; CDR3aa: CSGRIGGGAFF
j_gene: TRBJ2-7; v_gene: TRBV6-6; d_gene: -; CDR3aa: CASSEEESAYEQYF
j_gene: TRBJ1-4; v_gene: TRBV5-1; d_gene: -; CDR3aa: CASSLLGPAEKLFF
j_gene: TRBJ1-1; v_gene: TRBV11-2; d_gene: -; CDR3aa: CASSLKWESAEAFF
j_gene: TRBJ2-2; v_gene: TRBV28; d_gene: -; CDR3aa: CAIGIPGELFF
j_gene: TRBJ1-1; v_gene: TRBV30; d_gene: -; CDR3aa: CAWRGRGGMNTEAFF
j_gene: TRBJ2-6; v_gene: TRBV2; d_gene: -; CDR3aa: CASHSGANVLTF
j_gene: TRBJ2-4; v_gene: TRBV7-2; d_gene: -; CDR3aa: CASSSRPGFMDIQYF
j_gene: TRBJ1-1; v_gene: TRBV28; d_gene: -; CDR3aa: CASYKNTEAFF
j_gene: TRBJ2-1; v_gene: TRBV29-1; d_gene: -; CDR3aa: CSVAVRSRDEQFF
j_gene: TRBJ1-6; v_gene: TRBV20-1; d_gene: -; CDR3aa: CSARDRGTGSPLHF
j_gene: TRBJ2-1; v_gene: TRBV4-2; d_gene: -; CDR3aa: CASSQDPAGEYEQFF
j_gene: TRBJ1-2; v_gene: TRBV11-2; d_gene: TRBD1; CDR3aa: CASSRDRDAIGYTF
j_gene: TRBJ2-7; v_gene: TRBV12-3/TRBV12-4; d_gene: -; CDR3aa: CASSLRDVGRSYEQYF
j_gene: TRBJ2-3; v_gene: TRBV27; d_gene: TRBD1; CDR3aa: CASRDRTGVTDTQYF
j_gene: TRBJ2-3; v_gene: TRBV20-1; d_gene: TRBD2; CDR3aa: CSARGGSGSADTQYF
j_gene: TRBJ2-3; v_gene: TRBV27; d_gene: TRBD1; CDR3aa: CASSLDRGDTQYF
j_gene: TRBJ2-3; v_gene: TRBV29-1; d_gene: TRBD2; CDR3aa: CSVVHAGGPTDTQYF
j_gene: TRBJ2-1; v_gene: TRBV28; d_gene: TRBD2; CDR3aa: CASTTTGLAGGYNEQFF
j_gene: TRBJ2-7; v_gene: TRBV27; d_gene: -; CDR3aa: CASTGEGRNEQYF
j_gene: TRBJ2-7; v_gene: TRBV12-3/TRBV12-4; d_gene: TRBD2; CDR3aa: CASSLGASGGARYF
j_gene: TRBJ2-5; v_gene: TRBV29-1; d_gene: -; CDR3aa: CSVVGAQETQYF
j_gene: TRBJ1-5; v_gene: TRBV6-5; d_gene: -; CDR3aa: CASSYSYREGPQHF